The next 18 T cell receptor beta chains were all read from a single sample in a study of post-analysis software for immune sequencing data. Findings and caveats of the study: About five TRBV segments occurring more often in patients than controls included TRBV5-6, TRBV5-1 and TRBV20-1.

Antigen specificity for these receptors is unknown. Researchers reported that TCR beta cDNA libraries carried unique molecular identifiers. Via MiXCR, TCRdb re-called the PCR reads, giving one row per CDR3 protein. The repertoire holds 550,000 to 700,000 distinct CDR3 sequences, 44% seen once, with 1.7% in the top ten. Sequences were obtained from blood. All receptors come from a girl aged 10 to 17 with multiple sclerosis.

Only a few counts were recorded for this clonotype. The chain couples TRBV7-8 to TRBJ2-3; D remains unclear. The CDR3 covers 17 residues. Trimming took 1 base from V and 1 from J, leaving 15 bases between them. The V gene's germline CDR1 is SGHVS and CDR2 FQNEAQ. The CDR3: CASSLVRHPGGTDTQYF. CDR3 bases: TGTGCCAGCAGCTTAGTTAGGCATCCGGGCGGCACAGATACGCAGTATTTT.

This sequence joins TRBV10-3 and TRBJ2-5; D may be TRBD1 (6 bases). TRBJ2-7 explains the end of the DNA better; the J call may be wrong. CDR1 is ENHRY, CDR2 SYGVKD, per germline. The CDR3 extends over 13 amino acids. The CDR3, as DNA: TGTGCCATCTCGCGACAGGATCTCGACGAGCAGTACTTC. The encoded protein is CAISRQDLDEQYF.

In this sample, this clonotype turned up a few times. This sequence joins TRBV3-1 and TRBJ2-7; D remains ambiguous. Germline assignment: CDR1 LGHDT and CDR2 YNNKEL (reference sequence). Between the trimmed V and J ends, which lost 3 bases and 7 bases, there was a span of 10 bases. The CDR3 spans 12 residues. Here the CDR3 reads CASSQSVGEQYF. CDR3 DNA sequence: TGTGCCAGCAGCCAGTCCGTGGGGGAGCAGTACTTC.

This chain joins TRBV4-1 and TRBJ2-1; D not resolved. In germline, CDR1 is MGHRA, CDR2 YSYEKL. The CDR3 length is 15 residues. The germline V and J ends were trimmed by 1 base and 2 bases, with 9 bases remaining between them. The CDR3 loop is CASSQGVPAYNEQFF. The CDR3 DNA reads as TGCGCCAGCAGCCAAGGGGTACCTGCCTACAATGAGCAGTTCTTC.

The gene calls are TRBV29-1 and TRBJ1-1; D not certain. Per germline, CDR1 SQVTM and CDR2 ANQGSEA. The CDR3 contains 10 residues. Deletions cut 4 bases from V and 1 base from J, with 1 base between. CDR3: CSVGNTEAFF. The CDR3 DNA sequence: TGCAGCGTTGGGAACACTGAAGCTTTCTTT.

This clonotype occurred a few times. CDR3 in DNA: TGTGCCAGCAGCGCCTCCCGTAAGGGCCAATCTAACTATGGCTACACCTTC. It yields the protein CASSASRKGQSNYGYTF. This chain links TRBV7-9 with TRBJ1-2; no firm D call. Trimming took off 5 bases at V and 0 bases at J, with 19 bases between the two ends. Germline CDR1 SEHNR, CDR2 FQNEAQ (reference sequence). The CDR3 loop spans 17 amino acids.

The J gene is TRBJ2-3, the V gene TRBV5-1; D is possibly TRBD1 or TRBD2 (5 bases each). V was cut by 3 bases and J by 5 bases, with 28 bases left in between. Germline CDR1 is SGHRS and CDR2 is YFSETQ. The CDR3 sequence is 19 residues long. As DNA, the CDR3 is TGCGCCAGCAGCTCGGTTTCATATGGTTCCTCCGGGGCCGGAGATACGCAGTATTTT. It is translated as CASSSVSYGSSGAGDTQYF.

The chain combines TRBV12-3 or TRBV12-4 with TRBJ2-5, with 8 bases aligning to TRBD1. The DNA end is more similar to TRBJ2-7, so the J call may be wrong. The CDR3 totals 14 residues. The CDR3 reads CASIPSTGDHEQYF. The CDR3 DNA sequence: TGTGCCAGCATCCCTTCGACAGGGGACCACGAGCAGTACTTC.

The V and J genes are TRBV19 and TRBJ1-1; D gene unclear. Germline V gene sequence: CDR1 LNHDA, CDR2 SQIVND (reference sequence). V was cut by 7 bases and J by 2 bases, with 8 bases left in between. The CDR3 spans 12 residues. The chain's CDR3 is CASTRYNTEAFF. CDR3 DNA: TGTGCCAGTACCCGGTACAACACTGAAGCTTTCTTT.

V and J are TRBV20-1 and TRBJ1-2; D not certain. V gave up 2 bases and J gave up 5 bases, with 0 bases separating them. The CDR3 has 9 amino acids. Per the germline V gene, CDR1 is DFQATT and CDR2 is SNEGSKA (reference sequence). In DNA, the CDR3 is TGCAGTGCTAGATATGGCTACACCTTC. Encoded protein: CSARYGYTF.

This clonotype was picked up a small number of times. The chain couples TRBV24-1 to TRBJ2-1; D remains unclear. The CDR3 runs 13 residues. In germline, CDR1 is KGHDR, CDR2 SFDVKD. V lost 5 bases and J lost 0, with 4 bases in between. CDR3 coding DNA: TGTGCCACCAGTGGGGACTCCTACAATGAGCAGTTCTTC. Translating gives CATSGDSYNEQFF.

The CDR3 nucleotides read TGTGCCACCAGTGATAATCTAGCGGGAGAGAAGACCCAGTACTTC. It is translated as CATSDNLAGEKTQYF. The gene calls are TRBV24-1 and TRBJ2-5; 10 bases map to TRBD2. This CDR3 is built from 15 residues. V lost 3 bases, J lost 6 bases, and 6 bases stayed unmatched. Germline CDR1 reads KGHDR; CDR2 reads SFDVKD.

This chain links TRBV29-1 with TRBJ2-7, with 13 positions matching TRBD2. CDR1 is SQVTM, CDR2 ANQGSEA, per germline. Unmatched junction bases numbered 13, after V lost 4 bases and J lost 7 bases. This CDR3 contains 16 residues. The CDR3 nucleotides read TGCAGCGTTGGGTTCAAACTAGCGGGGGGGCCCAGTGAGCAGTACTTC. This sequence encodes CSVGFKLAGGPSEQYF.

The V call is TRBV12-3 or TRBV12-4, the J call TRBJ2-4; D is ambiguous. The CDR3 spans 15 residues. The ends were cut back, 3 bases at V and 6 bases at J, with 15 bases in the middle. The CDR3 DNA follows: TGTGCCAGCAGTTTTTCGACCCCTCCCCCAAACATTCAGTACTTC. Translating it yields CASSFSTPPPNIQYF.

This clonotype was counted once. CDR3 sequence reads: CASSLEGGTAYEQYF. The CDR3 DNA sequence: TGTGCCAGCAGCTTAGAAGGGGGGACGGCCTACGAGCAGTACTTC. The genes are TRBV7-2 and TRBJ2-7; D may be TRBD1 or TRBD2 (6 bases each). Trimming removed 1 base from V and 2 bases from J, with 12 bases in between. The CDR3 is made up of 15 amino acids. Germline CDR1 reads SGHTA; CDR2 reads FQGNSA.

The DNA of the CDR3 is TGCAGTGCGCCTACCGGGATCCTAAGGGAGACCCAGTACTTC. This codes for CSAPTGILRETQYF. The J gene is TRBJ2-5, the V gene TRBV20-1; tentatively, D is TRBD2 (5 bases). Trimming pared 6 bases from V and 5 bases from J, leaving 19 bases between. In germline, CDR1 is DFQATT, CDR2 SNEGSKA (reference sequence). The CDR3 contains 14 residues.

This clonotype was detected only a few times. This chain links TRBV11-2 with TRBJ2-3, with D tentatively TRBD2 (6 bases). Trimming took 5 bases from V and 2 from J, leaving 17 bases between them. The CDR3 spans 16 residues. Germline V gene sequence: CDR1 SGHAT, CDR2 FQNNGV. The CDR3 here is CASSLGTLRTTDTQYF. The CDR3 bases are TGTGCCAGCAGCCTCGGGACTTTACGGACCACAGATACGCAGTATTTT.

This CDR3 reads CSVTRREAQEKLFF. In DNA form, the CDR3 reads TGCAGCGTGACCCGCAGGGAGGCTCAAGAAAAACTGTTTTTT. This chain connects TRBV29-1 to TRBJ1-4, with D possibly matching TRBD1 (5 bases). Trimming pared 6 bases from V and 8 bases from J, leaving 19 bases between. The CDR3 spans 14 residues. Germline V gene sequence: CDR1 SQVTM, CDR2 ANQGSEA.